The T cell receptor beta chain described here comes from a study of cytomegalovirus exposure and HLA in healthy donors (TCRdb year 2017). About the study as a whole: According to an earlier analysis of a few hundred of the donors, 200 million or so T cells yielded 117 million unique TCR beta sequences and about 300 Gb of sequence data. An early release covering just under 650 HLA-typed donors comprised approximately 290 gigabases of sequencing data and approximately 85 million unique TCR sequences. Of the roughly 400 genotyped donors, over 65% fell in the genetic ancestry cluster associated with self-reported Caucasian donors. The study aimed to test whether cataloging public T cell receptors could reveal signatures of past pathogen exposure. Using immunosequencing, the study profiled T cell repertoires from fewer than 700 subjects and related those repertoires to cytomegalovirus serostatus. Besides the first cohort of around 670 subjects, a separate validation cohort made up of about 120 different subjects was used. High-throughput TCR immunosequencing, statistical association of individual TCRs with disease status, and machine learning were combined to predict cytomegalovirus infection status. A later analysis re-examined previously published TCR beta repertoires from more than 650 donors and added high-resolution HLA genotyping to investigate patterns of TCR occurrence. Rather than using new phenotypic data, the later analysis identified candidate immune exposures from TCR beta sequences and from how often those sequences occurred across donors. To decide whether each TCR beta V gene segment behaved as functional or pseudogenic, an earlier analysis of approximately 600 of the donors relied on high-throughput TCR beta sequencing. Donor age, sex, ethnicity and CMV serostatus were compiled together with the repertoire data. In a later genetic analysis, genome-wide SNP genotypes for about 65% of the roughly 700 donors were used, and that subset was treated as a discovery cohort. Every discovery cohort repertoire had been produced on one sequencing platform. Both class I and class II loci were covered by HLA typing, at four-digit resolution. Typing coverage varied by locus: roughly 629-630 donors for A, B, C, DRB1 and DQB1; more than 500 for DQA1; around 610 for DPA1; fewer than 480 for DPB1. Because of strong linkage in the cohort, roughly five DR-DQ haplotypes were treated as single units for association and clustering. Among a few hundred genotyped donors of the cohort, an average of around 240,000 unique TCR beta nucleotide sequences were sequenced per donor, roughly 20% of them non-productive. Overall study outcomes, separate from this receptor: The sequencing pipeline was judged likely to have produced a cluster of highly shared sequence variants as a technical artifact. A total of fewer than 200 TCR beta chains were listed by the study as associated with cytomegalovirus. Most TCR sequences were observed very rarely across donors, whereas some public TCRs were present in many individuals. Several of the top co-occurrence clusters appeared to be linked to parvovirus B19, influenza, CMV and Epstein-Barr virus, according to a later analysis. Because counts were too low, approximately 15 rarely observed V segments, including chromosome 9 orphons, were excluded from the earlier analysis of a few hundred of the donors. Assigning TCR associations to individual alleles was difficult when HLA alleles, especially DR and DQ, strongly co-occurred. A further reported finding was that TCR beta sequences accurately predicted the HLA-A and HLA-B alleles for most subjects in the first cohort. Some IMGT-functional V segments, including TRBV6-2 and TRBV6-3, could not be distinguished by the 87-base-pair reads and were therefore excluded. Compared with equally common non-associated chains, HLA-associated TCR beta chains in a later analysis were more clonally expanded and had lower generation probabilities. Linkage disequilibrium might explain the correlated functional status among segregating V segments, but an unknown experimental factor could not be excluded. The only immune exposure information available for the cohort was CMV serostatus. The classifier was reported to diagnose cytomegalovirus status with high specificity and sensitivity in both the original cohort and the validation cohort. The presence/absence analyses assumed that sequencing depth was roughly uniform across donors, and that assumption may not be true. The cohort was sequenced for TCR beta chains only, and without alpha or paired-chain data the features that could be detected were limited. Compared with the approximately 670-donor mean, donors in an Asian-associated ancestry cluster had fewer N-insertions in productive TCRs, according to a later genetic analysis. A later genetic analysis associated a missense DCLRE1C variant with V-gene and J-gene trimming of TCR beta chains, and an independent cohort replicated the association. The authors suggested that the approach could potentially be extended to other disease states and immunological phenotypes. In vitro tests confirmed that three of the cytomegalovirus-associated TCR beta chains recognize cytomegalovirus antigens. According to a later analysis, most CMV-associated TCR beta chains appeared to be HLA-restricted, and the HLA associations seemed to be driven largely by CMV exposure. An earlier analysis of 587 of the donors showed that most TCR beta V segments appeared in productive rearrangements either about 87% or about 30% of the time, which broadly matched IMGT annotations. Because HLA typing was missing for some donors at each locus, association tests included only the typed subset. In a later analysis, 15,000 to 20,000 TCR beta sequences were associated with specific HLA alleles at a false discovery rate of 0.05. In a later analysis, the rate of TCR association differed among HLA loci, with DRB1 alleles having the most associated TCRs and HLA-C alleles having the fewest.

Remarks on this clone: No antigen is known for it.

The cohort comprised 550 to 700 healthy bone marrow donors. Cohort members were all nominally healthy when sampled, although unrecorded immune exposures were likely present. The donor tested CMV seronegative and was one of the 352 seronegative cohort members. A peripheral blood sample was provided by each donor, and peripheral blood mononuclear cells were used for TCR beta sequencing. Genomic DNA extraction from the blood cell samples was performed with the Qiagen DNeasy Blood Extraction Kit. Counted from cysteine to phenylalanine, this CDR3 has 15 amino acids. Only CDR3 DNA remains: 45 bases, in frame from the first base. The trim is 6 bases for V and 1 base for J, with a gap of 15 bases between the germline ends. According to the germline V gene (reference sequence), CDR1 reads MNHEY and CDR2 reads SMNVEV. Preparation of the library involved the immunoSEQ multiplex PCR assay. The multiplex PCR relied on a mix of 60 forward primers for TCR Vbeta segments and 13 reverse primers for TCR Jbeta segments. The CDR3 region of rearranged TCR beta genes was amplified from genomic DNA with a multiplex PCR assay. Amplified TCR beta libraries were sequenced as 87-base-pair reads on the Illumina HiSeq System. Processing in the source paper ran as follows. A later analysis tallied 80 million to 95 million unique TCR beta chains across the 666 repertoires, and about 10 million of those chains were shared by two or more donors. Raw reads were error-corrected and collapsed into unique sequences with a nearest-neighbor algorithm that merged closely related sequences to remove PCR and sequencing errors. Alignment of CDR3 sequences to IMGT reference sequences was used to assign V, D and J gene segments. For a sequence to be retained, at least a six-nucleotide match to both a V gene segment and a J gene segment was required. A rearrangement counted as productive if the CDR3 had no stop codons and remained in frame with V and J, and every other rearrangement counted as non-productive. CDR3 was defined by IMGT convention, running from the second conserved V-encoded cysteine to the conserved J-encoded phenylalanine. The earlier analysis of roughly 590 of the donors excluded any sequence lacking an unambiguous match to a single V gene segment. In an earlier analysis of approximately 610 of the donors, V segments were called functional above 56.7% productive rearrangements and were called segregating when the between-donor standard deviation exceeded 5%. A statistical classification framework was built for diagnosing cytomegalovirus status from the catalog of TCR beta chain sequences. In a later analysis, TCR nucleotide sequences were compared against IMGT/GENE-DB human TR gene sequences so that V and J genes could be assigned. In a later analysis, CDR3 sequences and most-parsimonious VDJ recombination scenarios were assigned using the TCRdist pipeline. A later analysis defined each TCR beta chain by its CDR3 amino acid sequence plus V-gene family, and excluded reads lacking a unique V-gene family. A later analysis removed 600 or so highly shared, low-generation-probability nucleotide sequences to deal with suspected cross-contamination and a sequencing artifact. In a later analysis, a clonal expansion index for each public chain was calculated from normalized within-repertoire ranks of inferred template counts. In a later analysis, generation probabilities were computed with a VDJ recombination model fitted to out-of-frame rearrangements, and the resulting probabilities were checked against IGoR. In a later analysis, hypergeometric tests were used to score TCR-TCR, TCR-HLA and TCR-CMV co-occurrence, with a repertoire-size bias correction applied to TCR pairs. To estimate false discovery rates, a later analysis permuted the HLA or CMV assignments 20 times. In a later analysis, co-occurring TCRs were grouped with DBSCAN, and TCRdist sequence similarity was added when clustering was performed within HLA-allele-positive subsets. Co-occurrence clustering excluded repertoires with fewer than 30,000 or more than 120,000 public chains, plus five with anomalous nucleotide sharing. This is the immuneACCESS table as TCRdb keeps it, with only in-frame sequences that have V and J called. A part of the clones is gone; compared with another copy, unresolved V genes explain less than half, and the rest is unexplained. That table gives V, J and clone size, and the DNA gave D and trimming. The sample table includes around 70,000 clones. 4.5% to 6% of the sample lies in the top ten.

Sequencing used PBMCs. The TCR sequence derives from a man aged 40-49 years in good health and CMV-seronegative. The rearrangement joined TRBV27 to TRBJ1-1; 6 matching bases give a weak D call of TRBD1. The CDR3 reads CASRVGQTSNTEAFF. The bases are TGTGCCAGCAGGGTTGGACAGACGTCGAACACTGAAGCTTTCTTT.